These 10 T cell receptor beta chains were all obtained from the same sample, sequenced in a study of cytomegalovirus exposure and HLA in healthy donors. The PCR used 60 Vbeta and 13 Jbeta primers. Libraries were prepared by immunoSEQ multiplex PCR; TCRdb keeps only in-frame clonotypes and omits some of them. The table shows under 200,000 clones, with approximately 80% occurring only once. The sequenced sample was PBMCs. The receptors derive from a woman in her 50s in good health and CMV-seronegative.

This CDR3 is CSVNRGVNGYTF. The CDR3 DNA sequence: TGCAGCGTAAATCGCGGGGTAAATGGCTACACCTTC. The V gene is TRBV29-1, the J gene TRBJ1-2; D uncertain. The V gene's germline CDR1 is SQVTM and CDR2 ANQGSEA. Trimming pared 6 bases from V and 6 bases from J, leaving 14 bases between. CDR3 size: 12 residues.

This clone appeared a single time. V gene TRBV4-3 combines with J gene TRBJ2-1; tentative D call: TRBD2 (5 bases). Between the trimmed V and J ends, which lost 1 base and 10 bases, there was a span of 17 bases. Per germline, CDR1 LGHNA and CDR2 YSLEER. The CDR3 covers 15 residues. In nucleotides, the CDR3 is TGCGCCAGCAGCCAAGGATCGGGGATGTCACGGGAGCAGTTCTTC. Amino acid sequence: CASSQGSGMSREQFF.

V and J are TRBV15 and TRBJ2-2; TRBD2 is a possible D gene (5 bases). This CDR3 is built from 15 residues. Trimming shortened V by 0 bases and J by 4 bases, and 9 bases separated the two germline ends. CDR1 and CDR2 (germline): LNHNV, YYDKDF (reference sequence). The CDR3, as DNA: TGTGCCACCAGCAGAGATCCCGGACTCACCGGGGAGCTGTTTTTT. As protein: CATSRDPGLTGELFF. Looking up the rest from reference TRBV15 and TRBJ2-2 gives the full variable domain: DAMVIQNPRYQVTQFGKPVTLSCSQTLNHNVMYWYQQKSSQAPKLLFHYYDKDFNNEADTPDNFQSRRPNTSFCFLDIRSPGLGDTAMYLCATSRDPGLTGELFFGEGSRLTVL.

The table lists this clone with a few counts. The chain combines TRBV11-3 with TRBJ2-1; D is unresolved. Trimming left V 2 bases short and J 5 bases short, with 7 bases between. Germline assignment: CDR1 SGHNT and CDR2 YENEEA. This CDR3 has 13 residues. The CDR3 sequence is CASSLTEDNEQFF. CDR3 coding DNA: TGTGCCAGCAGCTTAACAGAAGACAATGAGCAGTTCTTC. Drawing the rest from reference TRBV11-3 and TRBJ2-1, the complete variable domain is EAGVVQSPRYKIIEKKQPVAFWCNPISGHNTLYWYLQNLGQGPELLIRYENEEAVDDSQLPKDRFSAERLKGVDSTLKIQPAELGDSAVYLCASSLTEDNEQFFGPGTRLTVL.

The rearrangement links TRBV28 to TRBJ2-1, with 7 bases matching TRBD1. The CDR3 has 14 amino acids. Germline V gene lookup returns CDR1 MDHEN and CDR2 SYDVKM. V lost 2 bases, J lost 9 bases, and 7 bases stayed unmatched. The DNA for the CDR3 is TGTGCCAGCAGTTTACTGACAGGGCCCGGTGAGCAGTTCTTC. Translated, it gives CASSLLTGPGEQFF.

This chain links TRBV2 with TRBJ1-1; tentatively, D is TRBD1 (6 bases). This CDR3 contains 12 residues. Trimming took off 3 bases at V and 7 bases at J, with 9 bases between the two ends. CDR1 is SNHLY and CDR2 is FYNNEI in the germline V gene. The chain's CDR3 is CASSDGTHEAFF. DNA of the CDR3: TGTGCCAGCAGTGACGGGACACATGAAGCTTTCTTT.

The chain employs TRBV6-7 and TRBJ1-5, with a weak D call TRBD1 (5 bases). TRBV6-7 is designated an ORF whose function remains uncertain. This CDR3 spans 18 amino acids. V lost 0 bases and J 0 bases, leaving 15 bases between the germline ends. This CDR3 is CASSYSTGQGYSNQPQHF. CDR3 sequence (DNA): TGTGCCAGCAGTTACTCGACGGGTCAGGGTTATAGCAATCAGCCCCAGCATTTT.

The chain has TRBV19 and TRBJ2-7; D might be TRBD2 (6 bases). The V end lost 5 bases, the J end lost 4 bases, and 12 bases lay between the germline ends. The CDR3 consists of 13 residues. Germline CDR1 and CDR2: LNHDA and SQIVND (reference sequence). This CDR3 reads CASSLTRSYEQYF. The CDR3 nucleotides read TGTGCCAGTAGTCTGACTAGGTCGTACGAGCAGTACTTC. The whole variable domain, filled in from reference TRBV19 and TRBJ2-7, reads DGGITQSPKYLFRKEGQNVTLSCEQNLNHDAMYWYRQDPGQGLRLIYYSQIVNDFQKGDIAEGYSVSREKKESFPLTVTSAQKNPTAFYLCASSLTRSYEQYFGPGTRLTVT.

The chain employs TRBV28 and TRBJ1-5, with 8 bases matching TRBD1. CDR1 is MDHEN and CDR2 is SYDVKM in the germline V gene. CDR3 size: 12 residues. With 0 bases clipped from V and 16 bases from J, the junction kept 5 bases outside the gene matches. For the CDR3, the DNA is TGTGCCAGCAGTTTATGGGGGACAGGCGGACATTTT. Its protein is CASSLWGTGGHF.

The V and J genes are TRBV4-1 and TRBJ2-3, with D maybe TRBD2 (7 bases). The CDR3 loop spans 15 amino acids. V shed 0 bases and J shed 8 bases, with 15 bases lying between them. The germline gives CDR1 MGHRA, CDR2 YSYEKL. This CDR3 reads CASSQEMAGAGTQYF. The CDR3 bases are TGCGCCAGCAGCCAAGAAATGGCGGGGGCCGGTACGCAGTATTTT.